This T cell receptor (beta chain) was captured in a study of neurological immune-mediated disorders. Whole-study findings and limits: The study found no CDR3 amino acid sequences shared by expanded clones across subjects, suggesting private repertoires in all groups.

Sample share makes this clonotype medium-sized. As yet, its antigen is unknown. Each CDR3 protein gets one entry after TCRdb re-called the 5' RACE reads with MiXCR. The sample includes about 66,000 distinct CDR3 sequences, roughly 10% of them seen just once. Regarding time point: longitudinal time-point 2. This clonotype was sampled from a man aged 25 to 45 in good health. The sequenced material came from PBMCs.

CDR3: CASSLSVGLTEAFF. The CDR3 nucleotides read TGTGCCAGCAGTTTAAGCGTCGGGTTAACTGAAGCTTTCTTT. The chain combines TRBV12-3 or TRBV12-4 with TRBJ1-1; D is undetermined. CDR3 size: 14 residues. V dropped 2 bases and J dropped 5 bases, with 12 bases sitting between them.